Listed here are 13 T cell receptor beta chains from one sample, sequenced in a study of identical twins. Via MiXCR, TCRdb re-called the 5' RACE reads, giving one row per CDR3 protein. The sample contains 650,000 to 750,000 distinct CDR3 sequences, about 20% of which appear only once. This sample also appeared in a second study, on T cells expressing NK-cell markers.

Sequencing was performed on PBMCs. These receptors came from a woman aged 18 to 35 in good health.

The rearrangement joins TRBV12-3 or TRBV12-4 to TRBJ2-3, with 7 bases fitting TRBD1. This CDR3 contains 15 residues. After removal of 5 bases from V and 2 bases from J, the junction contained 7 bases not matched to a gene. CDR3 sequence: CASSPPDRVTDTQYF. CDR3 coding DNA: TGTGCCAGCAGTCCCCCAGACAGGGTCACAGATACGCAGTATTTT.

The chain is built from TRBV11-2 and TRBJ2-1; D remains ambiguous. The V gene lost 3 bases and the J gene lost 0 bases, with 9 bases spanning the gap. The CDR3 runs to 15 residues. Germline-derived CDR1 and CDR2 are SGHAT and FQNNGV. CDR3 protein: CASSLTPSSYNEQFF. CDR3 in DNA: TGTGCCAGCAGCTTGACTCCCAGCTCCTACAATGAGCAGTTCTTC. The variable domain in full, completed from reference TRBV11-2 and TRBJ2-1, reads EAGVAQSPRYKIIEKRQSVAFWCNPISGHATLYWYQQILGQGPKLLIQFQNNGVVDDSQLPKDRFSAERLKGVDSTLKIQPAKLEDSAVYLCASSLTPSSYNEQFFGPGTRLTVL.

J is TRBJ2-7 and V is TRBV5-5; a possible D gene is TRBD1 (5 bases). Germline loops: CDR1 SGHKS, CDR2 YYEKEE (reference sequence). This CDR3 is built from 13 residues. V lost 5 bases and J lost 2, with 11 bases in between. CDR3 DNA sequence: TGTGCCAGCAGACCGGACACTACCTACGAGCAGTACTTC. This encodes CASRPDTTYEQYF. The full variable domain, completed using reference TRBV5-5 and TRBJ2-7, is DAGVTQSPTHLIKTRGQQVTLRCSPISGHKSVSWYQQVLGQGPQFIFQYYEKEERGRGNFPDRFSARQFPNYSSELNVNALLLGDSALYLCASRPDTTYEQYFGPGTRLTVT.

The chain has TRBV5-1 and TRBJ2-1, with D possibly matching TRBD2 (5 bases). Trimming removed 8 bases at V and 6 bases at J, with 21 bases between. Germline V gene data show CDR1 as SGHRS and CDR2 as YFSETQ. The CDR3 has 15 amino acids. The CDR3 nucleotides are TGCGCCAGTCGGGATACTCGGTTCACCCCCAATGAGCAGTTCTTC. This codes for CASRDTRFTPNEQFF.

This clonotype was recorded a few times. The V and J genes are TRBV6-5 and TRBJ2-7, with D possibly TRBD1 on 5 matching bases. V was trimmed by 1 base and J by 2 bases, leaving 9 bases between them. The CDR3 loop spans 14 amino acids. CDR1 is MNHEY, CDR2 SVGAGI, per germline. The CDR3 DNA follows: TGTGCCAGCAGTTACTTCGCAGGGCCCTACGAGCAGTACTTC. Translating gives CASSYFAGPYEQYF.

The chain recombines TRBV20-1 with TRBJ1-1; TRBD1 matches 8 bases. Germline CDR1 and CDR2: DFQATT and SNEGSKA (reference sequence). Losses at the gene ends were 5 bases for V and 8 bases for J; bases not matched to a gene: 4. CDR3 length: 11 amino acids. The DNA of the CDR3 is TGCAGTGCTCTAGACAGGGGAGAAGCTTTCTTT. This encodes CSALDRGEAFF.

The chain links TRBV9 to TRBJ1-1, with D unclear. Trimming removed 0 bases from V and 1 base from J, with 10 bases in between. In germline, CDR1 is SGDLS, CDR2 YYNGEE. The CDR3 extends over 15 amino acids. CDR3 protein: CASSVDPTANTEAFF. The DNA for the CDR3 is TGTGCCAGCAGCGTAGACCCCACGGCGAACACTGAAGCTTTCTTT.

CDR3 residues: CASSQEDRSYNEQFF. CDR3 nucleotides: TGCGCCAGCAGCCAAGAGGACCGCTCCTACAATGAGCAGTTCTTC. The genes are TRBV4-3 and TRBJ2-1; D call uncertain. Between the trimmed V and J ends, which lost 0 bases and 0 bases, there was a span of 6 bases. The CDR3 length is 15 residues. Per germline, CDR1 LGHNA and CDR2 YSLEER.

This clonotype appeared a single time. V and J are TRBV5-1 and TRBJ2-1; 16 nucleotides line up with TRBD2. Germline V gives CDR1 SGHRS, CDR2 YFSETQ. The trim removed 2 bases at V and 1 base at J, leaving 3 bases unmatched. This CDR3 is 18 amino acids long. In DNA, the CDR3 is TGCGCCAGCAGCTTCGGGACTAGCGGGAGGGTTTCCTACAATGAGCAGTTCTTC. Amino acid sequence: CASSFGTSGRVSYNEQFF.

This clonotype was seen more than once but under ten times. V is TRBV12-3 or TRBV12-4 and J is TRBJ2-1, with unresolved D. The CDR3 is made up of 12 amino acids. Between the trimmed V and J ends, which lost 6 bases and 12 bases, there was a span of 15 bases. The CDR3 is CASSLTGWTQFF. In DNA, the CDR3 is TGTGCCAGCAGCCTCACGGGCTGGACGCAGTTCTTC.

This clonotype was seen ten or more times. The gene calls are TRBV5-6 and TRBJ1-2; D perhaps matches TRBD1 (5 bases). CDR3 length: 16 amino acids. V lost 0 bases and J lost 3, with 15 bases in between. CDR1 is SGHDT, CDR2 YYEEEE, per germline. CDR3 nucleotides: TGTGCCAGCAGCTTGGACATCAGAAGGGGAGACTATGGCTACACCTTC. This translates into CASSLDIRRGDYGYTF.

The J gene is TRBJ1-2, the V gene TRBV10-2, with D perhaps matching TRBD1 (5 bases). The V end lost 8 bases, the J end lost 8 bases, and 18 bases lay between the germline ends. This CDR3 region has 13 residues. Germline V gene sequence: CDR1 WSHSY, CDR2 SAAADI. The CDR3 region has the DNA TGCGCCAGCGTCGGGGACGGCGTTGAGGGCTACACCTTC. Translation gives CASVGDGVEGYTF.

The CDR3 DNA follows: TGTGCCACCAGTGGGTCTAGCGGGAAGCAGTTCTTC. Translation gives CATSGSSGKQFF. This rearrangement joins TRBV24-1 to TRBJ2-1; the match to TRBD2 covers 9 bases. CDR1 and CDR2 from the germline V gene are KGHDR and SFDVKD. The CDR3 totals 12 residues. Trimming cost V 5 bases and J 11 bases; bases outside gene matches: 3.